This TCR beta chain was recovered during a study of blood T cell repertoires in COVID-19. Study-wide background: T cells, B-cell-depleted T cells, or PBMCs supplied cDNA or gDNA.

Method: immunoSEQ multiplex PCR; TCRdb's copy keeps in-frame clones and lacks some. The data show more than 200,000 clones, around 81% seen once. V shed 7 bases and J shed 0 bases, with 14 bases lying between them. Germline loops: CDR1 SGDLS, CDR2 YYNGEE. This CDR3 spans 15 amino acids. Sequenced sample: peripheral blood. The receptor was isolated from a man in his fifties or sixties with active or convalescent COVID-19. This sequence joins TRBV9 and TRBJ2-1; TRBD2 is a possible D gene (7 bases). The CDR3 DNA reads as TGTGCCAGCGCTAGGGGGGGAAGCTCCTACAATGAGCAGTTCTTC. Translation gives CASARGGSSYNEQFF.